This TCR beta chain was recovered during a study of shared clonotypes between healthy human individuals. Genomic DNA from unsorted samples was obtained from 83 million or so PBMCs (per sample). Unsorted PBMC replicate PCRs drew on 300 ng DNA, representing tens of thousands of T cell genomes. Profiled with immunoSEQ multiplex PCR; TCRdb holds only in-frame clones, not every one. The data contain over 400,000 clones, approximately 81% of them singletons. Of note for this clone: No antigen is known for it.

In germline, CDR1 is MDHEN, CDR2 SYDVKM. The CDR3 loop spans 14 amino acids. V shed 4 bases, J shed 5 bases, and the junction held 5 bases outside the gene matches. General study points: Sequencing depth was expected to influence donor clonotype sharing.

The gene calls are TRBV28 and TRBJ1-2; 9 nucleotides align to TRBD1. The sequence derives from a woman between 35 and 50 years old in good health. Some clones in this sample may be carry-over from other donors' samples. Sample: PBMCs. The CDR3 loop reads CASSSPGTGYGYTF. DNA for the CDR3: TGTGCCAGCAGTTCCCCCGGGACAGGGTATGGCTACACCTTC.